This passage covers 16 T cell receptor beta chains from one sample sequenced in a study of human T cells and chemical hapten exposure. Regarding time point: patch test 2, 6 weeks after DPC sensitization. Treatment meaning: therapeutic diphenylcyclopropenone sensitization with weekly scalp DPC. TCRdb independently ran MiXCR on the RACE reads; one entry per CDR3 protein. The sample has 140,000 or so distinct CDR3 sequences; about 11% are singletons. Sample: whole blood, taken in connection with sensitization to the hapten diphenylcyclopropenone (DPC). These receptors all stem from a woman aged 50 to 60 with alopecia areata. Some clones in this sample may be carry-over from other donors' samples.

This clonotype has ten or more counts. This chain uses TRBV12-3 or TRBV12-4 with TRBJ2-1; D gene ambiguous. Trimming removed 4 bases at V and 10 bases at J, with 23 bases between. The CDR3 consists of 16 residues. The CDR3 sequence is CASSYPLGHWGTEQFF. DNA of the CDR3: TGTGCCAGCAGTTACCCCCTGGGTCATTGGGGTACGGAGCAGTTCTTC.

The chain employs TRBV20-1 and TRBJ1-2; the match to TRBD1 covers 9 bases. The germline V gene has CDR1 DFQATT and CDR2 SNEGSKA (reference sequence). Trimming removed 1 base from V and 0 bases from J; junction bases left unmatched: 3. The CDR3 totals 15 residues. CDR3 nucleotide sequence: TGCAGTGCTAGAGCTGGGACAGGGACTAACTATGGCTACACCTTC. It specifies CSARAGTGTNYGYTF.

This clonotype was recorded many times. The chain employs TRBV6-2 or TRBV6-3 and TRBJ2-5, with 7 bases lining up with TRBD2. The CDR3 contains 14 residues. Germline CDR1 MNHEY, CDR2 SVGEGT. Germline trimming cut 5 bases from V and 6 bases from J; bases unmatched to any gene: 9. CDR3 region: CASSAPGGRKTQYF. The CDR3 bases are TGTGCCAGCAGTGCCCCTGGCGGGAGAAAGACCCAGTACTTC.

This clonotype was seen repeatedly, ten times or more. This sequence joins TRBV6-6 and TRBJ2-1, with D perhaps TRBD1 or TRBD2 (5 bases each). This CDR3 is 13 amino acids long. The germline V gene encodes CDR1 MNHNY and CDR2 SVGAGI (reference sequence). The ends were cut back, 8 bases at V and 5 bases at J, with 13 bases in the middle. DNA for the CDR3: TGTGCCAGCGTTCGGGGACGAGACAATGAGCAGTTCTTC. This codes for CASVRGRDNEQFF.

This clonotype was counted a few times. This rearrangement joins TRBV4-1 to TRBJ1-5; TRBD1 might be the D (5 bases). Trimming removed 0 bases at V and 2 bases at J, with 14 bases between. Germline V gives CDR1 MGHRA, CDR2 YSYEKL. CDR3 length: 17 amino acids. For the CDR3, the DNA is TGCGCCAGCAGCCAAGATTTCGGGCCGGGGGGCAATCAGCCCCAGCATTTT. As protein: CASSQDFGPGGNQPQHF.

The gene calls are TRBV11-2 and TRBJ2-1; 8 bases match TRBD1. The CDR3 sequence is 16 residues long. The germline gives CDR1 SGHAT, CDR2 FQNNGV. V was clipped by 1 base and J by 8 bases; unmatched bases: 10. The CDR3 nucleotides are TGTGCCAGCAGCTTAGGGTCGCAGGGGGCTGACCATGAGCAGTTCTTC. Its protein product is CASSLGSQGADHEQFF.

A few counts support this clonotype. The genes are TRBV20-1 and TRBJ1-4, with D maybe TRBD1 (5 bases). Trimming left V 0 bases short and J 8 bases short, with 16 bases between. The CDR3 sequence is 15 residues long. Germline CDR1 DFQATT, CDR2 SNEGSKA (reference sequence). DNA for the CDR3: TGCAGTGCTAGAGACCCGGGGAGGGGAGGAGAAAAACTGTTTTTT. Translated, it gives CSARDPGRGGEKLFF.

Ten or more counts support this clonotype. CDR3 DNA: TGTGCCAGCATGTGGGGGAACTCCTACAATGAGCAGTTCTTC. Its protein product is CASMWGNSYNEQFF. This chain links TRBV12-3 or TRBV12-4 with TRBJ2-1; D might be TRBD1 or TRBD2, each matching 5 bases. V was trimmed by 7 bases and J by 0 bases, leaving 10 bases between them. The CDR3 loop spans 14 amino acids.

The J gene is TRBJ2-7, the V gene TRBV4-2; no firm D call. V lost 0 bases to trimming and J lost 1 base, with 7 bases between them. CDR3 length: 14 amino acids. Germline assignment: CDR1 LGHNA and CDR2 YNFKEQ. In DNA form, the CDR3 reads TGTGCCAGCAGCCAAGATTGGCAGTCCTACGAGCAGTACTTC. It yields the protein CASSQDWQSYEQYF.

V and J are TRBV6-1 and TRBJ1-2; the match to TRBD1 covers 8 bases. The germline CDR1 and CDR2 sequences are MNHNS and SASEGT. The CDR3 loop spans 15 amino acids. V shed 5 bases and J 3 bases; nucleotides not matched to a gene: 8. The DNA of the CDR3 is TGTGCCAGCAGTTACCAGGACAGGGCGGACTATGGCTACACCTTC. This gives the protein CASSYQDRADYGYTF.

This clonotype was observed a few times. The CDR3 sequence is CASSLQGRSSYEQYF. The CDR3 DNA follows: TGTGCCAGCAGCCTGCAGGGGCGAAGCTCCTACGAGCAGTACTTC. The rearrangement joins TRBV7-3 to TRBJ2-7; tentative D call: TRBD1 (6 bases). With 5 bases removed from V and 0 bases from J, the gap between germline ends came to 14 bases. CDR3 length: 15 residues. CDR1 and CDR2 from the germline V gene are SGHTA and FQGTGA.

This chain joins TRBV20-1 and TRBJ2-7; unclear D gene. This CDR3 comprises 13 residues. Germline lookup yields CDR1 DFQATT and CDR2 SNEGSKA (reference sequence). V was cut by 6 bases and J by 3 bases, with 15 bases left in between. CDR3 sequence: CSAPDPLVYEQYF. CDR3 sequence (DNA): TGCAGTGCCCCGGACCCCCTGGTCTACGAGCAGTACTTC.

This clonotype showed up many times. V is TRBV29-1 and J is TRBJ1-4; D unresolved. Trimming shortened V by 4 bases and J by 0 bases, and 9 bases separated the two germline ends. Germline values: CDR1 SQVTM, CDR2 ANQGSEA. This CDR3 has 14 amino acids. DNA for the CDR3: TGCAGCGTTGCCGAACCGGCAACTAATGAAAAACTGTTTTTT. It specifies CSVAEPATNEKLFF.

This clonotype appeared a few times. V is TRBV29-1 and J is TRBJ2-5, with TRBD1 matching 7 bases. Trimming removed 4 bases from V and 4 bases from J; junction bases left unmatched: 15. This CDR3 contains 16 residues. Germline assignment: CDR1 SQVTM and CDR2 ANQGSEA. The CDR3: CSVASLLQGPRETQYF. The DNA of the CDR3 is TGCAGCGTTGCCTCCCTGTTACAGGGGCCGAGAGAGACCCAGTACTTC.

This clonotype was observed once. This rearrangement joins TRBV5-4 to TRBJ2-1, with D tentatively TRBD1 (6 bases). The germline gives CDR1 SGHNT, CDR2 YYREEE (reference sequence). The CDR3 spans 13 residues. The ends were cut back, 6 bases at V and 6 bases at J, with 13 bases in the middle. The CDR3 sequence is CASTADRGNEQFF. CDR3 DNA sequence: TGTGCCAGCACCGCGGACAGAGGCAATGAGCAGTTCTTC.

The rearrangement joins TRBV12-3 or TRBV12-4 to TRBJ2-1; D unresolved. V lost 0 bases and J lost 7, with 10 bases in between. The CDR3 sequence is 14 residues long. This CDR3 is CASSLALRANEQFF. Written as DNA, the CDR3 is TGTGCCAGCAGTTTAGCGTTAAGGGCTAATGAGCAGTTCTTC.